One and the same sample provided the 12 T cell receptor beta chains below, sequenced in a study of T-cell reconstitution after alpha-beta-depleted transplantation in children. For TCRbeta, the library was prepared with unique molecular identifiers. TCRdb re-called the PCR reads with MiXCR, one entry per CDR3 protein. Of some 80,000 distinct CDR3 sequences listed, 15% to 20% are singletons. The source material was PBMCs, mostly from graft donor cells, sampled 360 days after TCRalphabeta/CD19-depleted stem cell transplant. These receptors originate from a male patient aged 2 to 9 who had a stem cell transplant for acute lymphoblastic leukemia, so the T cells may come from the graft donor.

The chain recombines TRBV27 with TRBJ1-2, with 9 bases aligning to TRBD1. Per germline, CDR1 MNHEY and CDR2 SMNVEV (reference sequence). The CDR3 is 14 amino acids. The J segment lost 2 bases and the V segment lost 6 bases, leaving 4 bases of the junction unmatched. In DNA form, the CDR3 reads TGTGCCAGCAGCACAGGGGGCAGGAACTATGGCTACACCTTC. It translates to CASSTGGRNYGYTF.

The CDR3 protein is CASSLSDEGPTGLFF. The CDR3 DNA sequence: TGTGCCAGCAGTTTGTCGGACGAGGGACCGACAGGACTGTTTTTT. The J gene is TRBJ1-4, the V gene TRBV12-3 or TRBV12-4; the D gene is possibly TRBD1 (6 bases). The CDR3 consists of 15 residues. V was cut by 3 bases and J by 13 bases, with 21 bases left in between.

This sequence joins TRBV27 and TRBJ2-5; 10 bases fit TRBD1. The CDR3 contains 13 residues. With 8 bases clipped from V and 4 bases from J, the junction kept 4 bases outside the gene matches. The germline V gene has CDR1 MNHEY and CDR2 SMNVEV (reference sequence). The CDR3 DNA reads TGTGCCAGCGGCCGGACAGGGGGAGAGACCCAGTACTTC. This encodes CASGRTGGETQYF.

A few counts support this clonotype. This chain links TRBV7-9 with TRBJ2-5; TRBD2 matches at 7 bases. The V gene end was trimmed by 5 bases and the J gene end by 1 base; junction bases not matched to a gene: 13. CDR1 is SEHNR, CDR2 FQNEAQ, per germline (reference sequence). CDR3 length: 17 residues. Written as DNA, the CDR3 is TGTGCCAGCAGCCCCCGGGGTCGAGCGGGGCCCCAAGAGACCCAGTACTTC. Its translation: CASSPRGRAGPQETQYF.

For this clonotype: Relative to the germline gene, one junction end is altered; a read error may explain this. The chain links TRBV6-5 to TRBJ2-1; 8 nucleotides match TRBD1. Germline V gives CDR1 MNHEY, CDR2 SVGAGI. This CDR3 spans 15 amino acids. This CDR3 reads CASNYSGTGYNEQFF. The DNA of the CDR3 is TGTGCCAGCAATTACTCTGGGACAGGTTACAATGAGCAGTTCTTC.

This chain uses TRBV2 with TRBJ2-2, with D possibly called TRBD1 or TRBD2 (6 bases each). Germline V CDR1 and CDR2: SNHLY, FYNNEI. The CDR3 is 14 amino acids. V was clipped by 1 base and J by 7 bases, with 10 bases between them. The CDR3 protein is CASSEGGGNGELFF. As DNA, the CDR3 is TGTGCCAGCAGTGAAGGAGGGGGGAACGGGGAGCTGTTTTTT.

This chain connects TRBV11-2 to TRBJ2-7; perhaps D is TRBD1 or TRBD2 (5 bases each). The CDR3 is 15 residues long. Trimming stripped 0 bases from V and 0 bases from J, with 9 bases between. Germline V gene sequence: CDR1 SGHAT, CDR2 FQNNGV. Here the CDR3 DNA reads TGTGCCAGCAGCTTAGACGGGGCTAGCTCCTACGAGCAGTACTTC. As protein: CASSLDGASSYEQYF. Drawing the rest from reference TRBV11-2 and TRBJ2-7, the complete variable domain is EAGVAQSPRYKIIEKRQSVAFWCNPISGHATLYWYQQILGQGPKLLIQFQNNGVVDDSQLPKDRFSAERLKGVDSTLKIQPAKLEDSAVYLCASSLDGASSYEQYFGPGTRLTVT.

V and J are TRBV7-8 and TRBJ2-7; D remains unclear. This CDR3 has 14 amino acids. CDR1 SGHVS and CDR2 FQNEAQ come from the germline V gene. The V end lost 6 bases, the J end lost 1 base, and 13 bases lay between the germline ends. The CDR3 protein is CASSPSTTSYEQYF. Here the CDR3 DNA reads TGTGCCAGCAGTCCCTCGACCACTTCCTACGAGCAGTACTTC. The variable domain in full, completed from reference TRBV7-8 and TRBJ2-7, reads GAGVSQSPRYKVAKRGQDVALRCDPISGHVSLFWYQQALGQGPEFLTYFQNEAQLDKSGLPSDRFFAERPEGSVSTLKIQRTQQEDSAVYLCASSPSTTSYEQYFGPGTRLTVT.

The genes are TRBV29-1 and TRBJ2-7; D not resolved. The CDR3 spans 15 residues. V lost 5 bases and J 3 bases, leaving 20 bases between the germline ends. The germline gives CDR1 SQVTM, CDR2 ANQGSEA. The CDR3 DNA reads TGCAGCGTTAACAGAAAAGTTGGGTCCTTCTACGAGCAGTACTTC. Encoded protein: CSVNRKVGSFYEQYF.

V is TRBV15 and J is TRBJ2-5; D uncertain. Germline lookup yields CDR1 LNHNV and CDR2 YYDKDF (reference sequence). This CDR3 is 13 amino acids long. Trimming shortened V by 1 base and J by 7 bases, and 10 bases separated the two germline ends. The DNA of the CDR3 is TGTGCCACCAGCAGAGGGCCAGCTGGGACCCAGTACTTC. It specifies CATSRGPAGTQYF.

This clonotype occurred many times. V and J are TRBV24-1 and TRBJ2-3; D gene uncertain. The length of the CDR3 is 13 residues. CDR1 is KGHDR, CDR2 SFDVKD, per germline. V gave up 7 bases and J gave up 6 bases, with 13 bases separating them. The CDR3 nucleotides are TGTGCCACCAGGGGCCCGGTCAAGGATACGCAGTATTTT. Its protein is CATRGPVKDTQYF.

This clonotype was found a few times. This CDR3 is CAISDQTRAEYSYEQYF. The CDR3 DNA is TGTGCCATCAGTGATCAGACCCGGGCGGAGTACTCCTACGAGCAGTACTTC. The chain employs TRBV10-3 and TRBJ2-7; D uncertain. Trimming took 3 bases from V and 0 from J, leaving 18 bases between them. The length of the CDR3 is 17 residues. Germline V gene lookup returns CDR1 ENHRY and CDR2 SYGVKD.